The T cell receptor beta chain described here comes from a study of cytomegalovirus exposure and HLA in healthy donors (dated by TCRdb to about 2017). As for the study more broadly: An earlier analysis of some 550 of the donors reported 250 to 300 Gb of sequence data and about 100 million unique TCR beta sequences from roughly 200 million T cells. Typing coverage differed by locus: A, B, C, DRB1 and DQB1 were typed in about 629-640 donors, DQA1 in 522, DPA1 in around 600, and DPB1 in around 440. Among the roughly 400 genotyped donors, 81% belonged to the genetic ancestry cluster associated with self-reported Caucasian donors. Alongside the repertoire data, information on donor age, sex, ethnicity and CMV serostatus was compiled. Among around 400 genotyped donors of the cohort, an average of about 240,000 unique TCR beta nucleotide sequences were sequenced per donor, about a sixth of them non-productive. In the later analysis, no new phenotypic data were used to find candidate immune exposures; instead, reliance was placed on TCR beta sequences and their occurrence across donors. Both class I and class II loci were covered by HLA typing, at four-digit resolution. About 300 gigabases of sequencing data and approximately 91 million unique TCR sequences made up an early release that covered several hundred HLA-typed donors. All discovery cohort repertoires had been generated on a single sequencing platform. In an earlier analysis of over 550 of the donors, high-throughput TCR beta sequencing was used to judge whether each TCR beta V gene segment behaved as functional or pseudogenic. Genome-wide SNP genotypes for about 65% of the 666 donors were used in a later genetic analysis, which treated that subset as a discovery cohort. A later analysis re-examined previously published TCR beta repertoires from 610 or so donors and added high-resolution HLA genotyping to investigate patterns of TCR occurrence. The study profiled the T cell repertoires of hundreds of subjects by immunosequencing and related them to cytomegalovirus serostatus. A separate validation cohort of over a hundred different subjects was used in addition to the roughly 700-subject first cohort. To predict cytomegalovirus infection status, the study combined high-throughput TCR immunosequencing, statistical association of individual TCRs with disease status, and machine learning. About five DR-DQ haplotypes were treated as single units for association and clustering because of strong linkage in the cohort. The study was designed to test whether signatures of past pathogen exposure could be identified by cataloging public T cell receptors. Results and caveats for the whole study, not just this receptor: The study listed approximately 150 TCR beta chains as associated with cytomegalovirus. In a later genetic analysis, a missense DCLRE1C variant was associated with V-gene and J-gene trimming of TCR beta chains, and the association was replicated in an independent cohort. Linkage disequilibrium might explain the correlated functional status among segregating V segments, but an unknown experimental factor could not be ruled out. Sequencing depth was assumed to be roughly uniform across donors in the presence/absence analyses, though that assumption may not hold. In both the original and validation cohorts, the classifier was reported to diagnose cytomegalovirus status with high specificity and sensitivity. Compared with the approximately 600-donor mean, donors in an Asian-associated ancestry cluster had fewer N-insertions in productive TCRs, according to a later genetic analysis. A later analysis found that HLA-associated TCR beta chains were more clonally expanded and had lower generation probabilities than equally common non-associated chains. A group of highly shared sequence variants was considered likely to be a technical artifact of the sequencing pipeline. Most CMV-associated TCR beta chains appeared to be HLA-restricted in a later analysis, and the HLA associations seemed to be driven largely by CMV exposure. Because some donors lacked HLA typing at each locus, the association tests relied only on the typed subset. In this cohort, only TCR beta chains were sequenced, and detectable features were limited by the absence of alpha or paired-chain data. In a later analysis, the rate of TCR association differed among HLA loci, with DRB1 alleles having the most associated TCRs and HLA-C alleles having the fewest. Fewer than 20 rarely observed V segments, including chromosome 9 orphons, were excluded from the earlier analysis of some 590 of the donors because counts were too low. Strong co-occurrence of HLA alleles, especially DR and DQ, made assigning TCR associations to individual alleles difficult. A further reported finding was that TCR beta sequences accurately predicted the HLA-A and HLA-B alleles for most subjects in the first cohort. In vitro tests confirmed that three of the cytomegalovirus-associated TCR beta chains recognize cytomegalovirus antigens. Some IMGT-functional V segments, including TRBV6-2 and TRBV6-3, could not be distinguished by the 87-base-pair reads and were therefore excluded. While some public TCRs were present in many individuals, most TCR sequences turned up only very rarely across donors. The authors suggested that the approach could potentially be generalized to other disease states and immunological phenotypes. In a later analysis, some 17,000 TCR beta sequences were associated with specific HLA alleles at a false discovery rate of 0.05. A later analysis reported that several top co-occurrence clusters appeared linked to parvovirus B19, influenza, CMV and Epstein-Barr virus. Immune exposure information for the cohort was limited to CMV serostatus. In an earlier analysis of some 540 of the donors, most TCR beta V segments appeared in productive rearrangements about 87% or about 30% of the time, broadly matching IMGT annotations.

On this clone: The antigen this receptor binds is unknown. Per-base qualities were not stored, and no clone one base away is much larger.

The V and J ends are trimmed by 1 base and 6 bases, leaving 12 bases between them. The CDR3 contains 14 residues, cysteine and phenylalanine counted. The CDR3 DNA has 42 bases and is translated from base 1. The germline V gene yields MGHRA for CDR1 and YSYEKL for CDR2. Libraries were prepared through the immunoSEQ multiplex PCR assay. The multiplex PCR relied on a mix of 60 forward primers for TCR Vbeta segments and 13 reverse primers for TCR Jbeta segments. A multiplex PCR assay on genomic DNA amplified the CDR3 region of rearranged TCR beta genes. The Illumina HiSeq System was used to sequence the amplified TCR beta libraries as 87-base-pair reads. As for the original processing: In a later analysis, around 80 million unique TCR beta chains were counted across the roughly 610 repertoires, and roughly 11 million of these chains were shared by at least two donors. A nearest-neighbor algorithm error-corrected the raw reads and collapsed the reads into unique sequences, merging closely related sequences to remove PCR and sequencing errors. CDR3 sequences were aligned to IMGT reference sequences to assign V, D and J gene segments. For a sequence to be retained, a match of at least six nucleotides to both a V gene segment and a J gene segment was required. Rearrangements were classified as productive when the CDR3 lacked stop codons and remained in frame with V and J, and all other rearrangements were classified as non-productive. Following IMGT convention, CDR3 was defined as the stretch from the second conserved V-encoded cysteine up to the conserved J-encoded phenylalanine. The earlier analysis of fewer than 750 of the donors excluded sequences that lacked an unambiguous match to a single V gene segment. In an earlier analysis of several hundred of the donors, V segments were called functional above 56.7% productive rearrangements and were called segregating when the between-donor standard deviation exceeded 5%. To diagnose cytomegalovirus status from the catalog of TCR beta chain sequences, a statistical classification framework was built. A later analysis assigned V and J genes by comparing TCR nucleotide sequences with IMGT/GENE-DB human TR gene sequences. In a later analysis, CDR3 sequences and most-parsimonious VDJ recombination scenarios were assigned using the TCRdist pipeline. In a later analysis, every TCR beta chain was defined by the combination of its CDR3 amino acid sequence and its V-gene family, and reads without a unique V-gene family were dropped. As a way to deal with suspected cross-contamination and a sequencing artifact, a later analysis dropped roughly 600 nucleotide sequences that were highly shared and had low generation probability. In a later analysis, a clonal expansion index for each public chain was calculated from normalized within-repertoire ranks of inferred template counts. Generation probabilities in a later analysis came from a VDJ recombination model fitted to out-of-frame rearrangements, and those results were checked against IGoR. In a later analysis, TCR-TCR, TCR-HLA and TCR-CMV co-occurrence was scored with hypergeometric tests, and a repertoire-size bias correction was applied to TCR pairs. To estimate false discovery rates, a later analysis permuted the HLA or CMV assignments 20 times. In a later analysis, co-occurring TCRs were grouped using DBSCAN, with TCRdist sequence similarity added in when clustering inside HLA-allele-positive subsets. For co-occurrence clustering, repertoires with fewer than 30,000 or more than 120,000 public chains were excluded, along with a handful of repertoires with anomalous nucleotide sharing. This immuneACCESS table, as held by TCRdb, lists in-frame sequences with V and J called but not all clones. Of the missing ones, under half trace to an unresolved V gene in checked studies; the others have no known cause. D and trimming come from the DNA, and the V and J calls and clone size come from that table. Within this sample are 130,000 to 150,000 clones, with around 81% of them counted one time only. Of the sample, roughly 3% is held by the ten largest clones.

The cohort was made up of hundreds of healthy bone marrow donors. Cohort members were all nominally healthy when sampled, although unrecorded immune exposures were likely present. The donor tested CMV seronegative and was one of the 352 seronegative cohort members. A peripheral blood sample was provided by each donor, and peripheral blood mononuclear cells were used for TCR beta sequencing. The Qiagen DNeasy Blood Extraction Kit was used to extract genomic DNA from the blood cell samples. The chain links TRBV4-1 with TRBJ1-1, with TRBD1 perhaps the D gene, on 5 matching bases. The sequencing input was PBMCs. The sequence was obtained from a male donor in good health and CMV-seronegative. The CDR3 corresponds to CASSQVGGRAEAFF. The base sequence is TGCGCCAGCAGCCAAGTGGGGGGTAGGGCTGAAGCTTTCTTT.